This is a list of T cell receptor beta chains from one sample in a study of shared clonotypes between healthy human individuals. The table came from immunoSEQ multiplex PCR; TCRdb's copy has only in-frame clones and leaves some out. The sample records around 100,000 clones, about 66% being singletons. The specimen was memory CD8+ T cells sorted from blood. All receptors come from a woman aged 25 to 39 in good health. Each CDR3 is given with its conserved first and last residue.

CDR3	J	V	length
CASSQTGRRTGELFF	TRBJ2-2	TRBV11-2	15
CASTQDQGSSGNTIYF	TRBJ1-3	TRBV19	16
CASSSTGSGNQPQHF	TRBJ1-5	TRBV13	15
CASSLIYSWGTEAFF	TRBJ1-1	TRBV6-5	15
CASSELREIAPGENEQYF	TRBJ2-7	TRBV25-1	18
CASGRGSQPQHF	TRBJ1-5	TRBV12-5	12
CASSRGLARETQYF	TRBJ2-5	TRBV6-5	14
CASTQLAGGGHEQFF	TRBJ2-1	TRBV7-3	15
CASSAPLGNEQFF	TRBJ2-1	TRBV27	13
CASSREGAGKNIQYF	TRBJ2-4	TRBV2	15
CAWDSATSSSGANVLTF	TRBJ2-6	TRBV30	17
CASSESSGSADTQYF	TRBJ2-3	TRBV6-4	15
CASSLLNLRDRVWSETQYF	TRBJ2-5	TRBV7-9	19
CASSWVGGAGELFF	TRBJ2-2	TRBV6-5	14
CASSVSAGKPNNEQFF	TRBJ2-1	TRBV25-1	16
CASSASFEYNEQFF	TRBJ2-1	TRBV10-2	14
CASSIGTGRLYETQYF	TRBJ2-5	TRBV19	16
CASSPRHPYEQYF	TRBJ2-7	TRBV18	13
CASSSGPGLAVYEQYF	TRBJ2-7	TRBV5-6	16
CASSAGQGKLETQYF	TRBJ2-5	TRBV25-1	15
CSAPQGALAGTYNEQFF	TRBJ2-1	TRBV29-1	17
CASSYSKSGNTIYF	TRBJ1-3	TRBV6-5	14
CASSETRDGYGYTF	TRBJ1-2	TRBV6-1	14
CASSPTGGNEQFF	TRBJ2-1	TRBV11-1	13
CASSPGEWDEQFF	TRBJ2-1	TRBV2	13
CASSGNLFDEQYF	TRBJ2-7	TRBV9	13
CASSPGTSGGHDSGELFF	TRBJ2-2	TRBV7-8	18
CASSPGSGNEKLFF	TRBJ1-4	TRBV7-9	14
CASSFGSSGGETQYF	TRBJ2-5	TRBV28	15
CSVALSPTYRAPWAYEQYF	TRBJ2-7	TRBV29-1	19
CASSEAGAAFF	TRBJ1-1	TRBV6-5	11
CASSLFGGGLDTQYF	TRBJ2-3	TRBV9	15
CASSIEAGWGEQFF	TRBJ2-1	TRBV19	14
CASSAGERNEQFF	TRBJ2-1	TRBV6-4	13
CASRAQIRAATNEKLFF	TRBJ1-4	TRBV7-8	17
CASSTPAGLAGVNQETQYF	TRBJ2-5	TRBV4-1	19
CASSVVWDRGTDTQYF	TRBJ2-3	TRBV9	16
CASSPPMDSTGYTF	TRBJ1-2	TRBV19	14
CASSDPRVVGQETQYF	TRBJ2-5	TRBV7-6	16
CASSSRTLRYYEQYF	TRBJ2-7	TRBV6-5	15
CASSHGQGEGYEQYF	TRBJ2-7	TRBV4-3	15
CASSPRIAGGRNEQFF	TRBJ2-1	TRBV28	16
CASSSWDLSQKTQYF	TRBJ2-5	TRBV7-8	15
CASSERRDAIYTEAFF	TRBJ1-1	TRBV6-4	16
CASSPNYRDVSAEAFF	TRBJ1-1	TRBV27	16
CASSLAGRRDNEQFF	TRBJ2-1	TRBV11-2	15
CASTPYGGQYEQYF	TRBJ2-7	TRBV5-1	14